This TCR beta chain is drawn from a study of blood T cell repertoires in COVID-19. Study details: Samples representing acute and convalescent COVID-19 were sourced from the United States, Italy and Spain.

Germline V gives CDR1 SGHVS, CDR2 FQNEAQ. The V gene lost 5 bases and the J gene lost 2 bases, with 22 bases spanning the gap. The CDR3 totals 18 residues. Individuals drawn from about two dozen US areas were roughly 18 to 95 years old. Allocation to cohorts depended on clinical history reported by the participants. The assay was immunoSEQ multiplex PCR, and TCRdb's table has in-frame clones only and misses some. Here the sample spans roughly 310,000 clones, about nine tenths being singletons. The gene calls are TRBV7-8 and TRBJ1-5; D is unresolved. This clonotype originated in a man in his sixties who had recovered from COVID-19. Sequencing was carried out using PBMCs or T cells enriched from blood (not recorded which). This chain's CDR3 is CASSPRTSGRSGNQPQHF. In nucleotides, the CDR3 is TGTGCCAGCAGCCCGAGGACTAGCGGGAGAAGTGGCAATCAGCCCCAGCATTTT.